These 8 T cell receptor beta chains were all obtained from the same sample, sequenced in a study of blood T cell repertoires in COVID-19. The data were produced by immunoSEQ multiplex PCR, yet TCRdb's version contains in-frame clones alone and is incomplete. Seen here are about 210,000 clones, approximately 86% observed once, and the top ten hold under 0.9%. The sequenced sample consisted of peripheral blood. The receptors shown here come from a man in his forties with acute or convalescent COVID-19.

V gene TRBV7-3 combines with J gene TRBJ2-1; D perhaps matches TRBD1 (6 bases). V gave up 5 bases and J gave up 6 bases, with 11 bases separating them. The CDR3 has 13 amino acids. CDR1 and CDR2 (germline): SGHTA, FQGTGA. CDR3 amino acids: CASSPGQANEQFF. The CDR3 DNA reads TGTGCCAGCAGCCCGGGACAAGCCAATGAGCAGTTCTTC. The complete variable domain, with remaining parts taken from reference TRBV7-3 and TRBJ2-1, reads GAGVSQTPSNKVTEKGKYVELRCDPISGHTALYWYRQSLGQGPEFLIYFQGTGAADDSGLPNDRFFAVRPEGSVSTLKIQRTERGDSAVYLCASSPGQANEQFFGPGTRLTVL.

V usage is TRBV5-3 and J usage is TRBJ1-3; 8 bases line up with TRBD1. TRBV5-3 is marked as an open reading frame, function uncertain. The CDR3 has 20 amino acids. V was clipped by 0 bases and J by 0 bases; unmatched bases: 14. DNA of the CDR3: TGTGCCAGAAGCTTGGTCCTCGTACCGGGACAGGTGAGCTCTGGAAACACCATATATTTT. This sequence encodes CARSLVLVPGQVSSGNTIYF.

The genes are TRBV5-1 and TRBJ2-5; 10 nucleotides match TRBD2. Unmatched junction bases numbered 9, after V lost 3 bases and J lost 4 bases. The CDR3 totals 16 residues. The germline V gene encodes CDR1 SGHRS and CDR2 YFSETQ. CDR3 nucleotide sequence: TGCGCCAGCAGCTGGACGGCGGCTAGCGGGGGAGAGACCCAGTACTTC. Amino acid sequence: CASSWTAASGGETQYF. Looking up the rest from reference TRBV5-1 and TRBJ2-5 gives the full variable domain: KAGVTQTPRYLIKTRGQQVTLSCSPISGHRSVSWYQQTPGQGLQFLFEYFSETQRNKGNFPGRFSGRQFSNSRSEMNVSTLELGDSALYLCASSWTAASGGETQYFGPGTRLLVL.

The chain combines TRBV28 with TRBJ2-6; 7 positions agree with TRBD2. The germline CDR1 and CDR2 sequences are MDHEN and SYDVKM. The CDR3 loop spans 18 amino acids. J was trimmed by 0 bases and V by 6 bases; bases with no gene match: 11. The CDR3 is CASSPPGGSSSGANVLTF. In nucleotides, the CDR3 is TGTGCCAGCAGCCCCCCGGGGGGTTCGAGCTCTGGGGCCAACGTCCTGACTTTC.

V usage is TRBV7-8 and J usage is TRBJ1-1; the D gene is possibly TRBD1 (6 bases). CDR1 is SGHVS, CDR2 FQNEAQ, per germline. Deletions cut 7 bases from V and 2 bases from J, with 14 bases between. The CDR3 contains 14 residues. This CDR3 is CASTAWGGNTEAFF. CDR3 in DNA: TGTGCCAGCACCGCGTGGGGGGGCAACACTGAAGCTTTCTTT. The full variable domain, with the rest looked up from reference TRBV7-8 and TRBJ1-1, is GAGVSQSPRYKVAKRGQDVALRCDPISGHVSLFWYQQALGQGPEFLTYFQNEAQLDKSGLPSDRFFAERPEGSVSTLKIQRTQQEDSAVYLCASTAWGGNTEAFFGQGTRLTVV.

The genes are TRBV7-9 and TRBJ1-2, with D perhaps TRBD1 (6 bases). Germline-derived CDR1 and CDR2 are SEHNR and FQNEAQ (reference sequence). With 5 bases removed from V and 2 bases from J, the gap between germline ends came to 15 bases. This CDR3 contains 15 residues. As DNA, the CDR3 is TGTGCCAGCAGCCTAGACAGGATGGGGAACTATGGCTACACCTTC. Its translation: CASSLDRMGNYGYTF.

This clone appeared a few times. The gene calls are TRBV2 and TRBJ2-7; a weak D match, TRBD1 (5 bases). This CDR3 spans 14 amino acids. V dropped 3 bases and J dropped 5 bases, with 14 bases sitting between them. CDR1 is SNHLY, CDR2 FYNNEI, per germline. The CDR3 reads CASSDSGIIDEQYF. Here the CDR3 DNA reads TGTGCCAGCAGTGACTCAGGGATTATCGACGAGCAGTACTTC.

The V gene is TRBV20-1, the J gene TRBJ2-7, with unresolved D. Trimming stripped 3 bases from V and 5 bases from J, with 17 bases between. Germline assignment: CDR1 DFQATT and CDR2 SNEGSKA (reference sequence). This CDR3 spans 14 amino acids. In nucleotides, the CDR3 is TGCAGTGCTAGTAAGCCGACCGAGCGCGACGAGCAGTACTTC. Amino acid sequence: CSASKPTERDEQYF.